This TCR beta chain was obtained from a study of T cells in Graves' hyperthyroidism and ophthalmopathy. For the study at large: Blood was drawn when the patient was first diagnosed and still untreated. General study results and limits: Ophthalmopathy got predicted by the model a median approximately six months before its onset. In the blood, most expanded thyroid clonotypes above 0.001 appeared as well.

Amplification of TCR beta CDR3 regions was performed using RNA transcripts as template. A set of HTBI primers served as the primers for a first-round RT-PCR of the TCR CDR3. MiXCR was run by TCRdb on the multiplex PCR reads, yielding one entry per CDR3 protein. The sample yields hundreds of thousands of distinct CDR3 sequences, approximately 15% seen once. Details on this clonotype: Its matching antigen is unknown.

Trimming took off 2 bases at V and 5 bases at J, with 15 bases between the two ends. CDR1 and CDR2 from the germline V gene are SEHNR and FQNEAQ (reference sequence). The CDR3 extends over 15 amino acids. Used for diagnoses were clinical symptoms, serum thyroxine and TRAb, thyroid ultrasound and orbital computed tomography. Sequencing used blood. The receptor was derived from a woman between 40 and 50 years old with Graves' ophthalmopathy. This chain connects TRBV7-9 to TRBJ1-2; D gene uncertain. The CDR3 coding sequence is TGTGCCAGCAGCTTACGGACGCAAGAAAAATATGGCTACACCTTC. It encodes CASSLRTQEKYGYTF.